A single sample gave rise to the 16 T cell receptor beta chains below, sequenced in a study of Ad26.COV2.S vaccination and SARS-CoV-2 variants. Documented treatment: some 19 received Ad26.COV2.S at low or high dose, single or two shots; several received placebo; per-sample allocation not given. Collection of samples fell on day 63 after the first vaccine or placebo injection. Libraries were prepared by immunoSEQ multiplex PCR; TCRdb keeps only in-frame clonotypes and omits some of them. The sample includes roughly 350,000 clones, approximately 90% of them seen just once. Sequencing was performed on peripheral blood, taken in a trial of Ad26.COV2.S vaccine versus placebo. Receptors were obtained from a person aged 18-65 years who received the Ad26.COV2.S COVID-19 vaccine or a placebo.

The chain joins TRBV7-2 to TRBJ2-5, with TRBD2 as a possible D gene (6 bases). V lost 5 bases to trimming and J lost 5 bases, with 18 bases between them. Germline V gene lookup returns CDR1 SGHTA and CDR2 FQGNSA. This CDR3 spans 15 amino acids. The CDR3 spells CASSPSRGAGETQYF. DNA of the CDR3: TGTGCCAGCAGCCCCTCTCGCGGGGCTGGGGAGACCCAGTACTTC.

The gene calls are TRBV6-2 or TRBV6-3 and TRBJ2-2; 9 nucleotides match TRBD2. V dropped 5 bases and J dropped 4; count of bases not matched to a gene: 11. This CDR3 has 17 residues. The germline CDR1 and CDR2 sequences are MNHEY and SVGEGT. The CDR3 loop reads CASSPTPSSGVTGELFF. The CDR3, as DNA: TGTGCCAGCAGTCCGACCCCCTCTAGCGGGGTCACCGGGGAGCTGTTTTTT.

The gene calls are TRBV29-1 and TRBJ1-1; D gene ambiguous. The germline V gene encodes CDR1 SQVTM and CDR2 ANQGSEA. The ends were cut back, 4 bases at V and 3 bases at J, with 12 bases in the middle. The CDR3 has 13 residues. The CDR3 region has the DNA TGCAGCGTTGCAGAGGGTGGAGACACTGAAGCTTTCTTT. The encoded protein is CSVAEGGDTEAFF.

The rearrangement uses TRBV28 and TRBJ2-3; TRBD1 might be the D (5 bases). The CDR3 is 15 amino acids. Germline-derived CDR1 and CDR2 are MDHEN and SYDVKM. V dropped 2 bases and J dropped 1 base, with 10 bases sitting between them. The CDR3 DNA is TGTGCCAGCAGTTTAAGGGGATCCGGCACAGATACGCAGTATTTT. Its protein is CASSLRGSGTDTQYF.

This clone was observed a single time. The genes are TRBV4-1 and TRBJ2-5; D is perhaps TRBD2 (6 bases). The germline gives CDR1 MGHRA, CDR2 YSYEKL. V lost 4 bases to trimming and J lost 3 bases, with 9 bases between them. This CDR3 spans 13 amino acids. CDR3 bases: TGCGCCAGCAGCCGACTAGTGAAAGAGACCCAGTACTTC. Translating gives CASSRLVKETQYF.

J is TRBJ1-1 and V is TRBV7-9; 10 nucleotides match TRBD1. The V and J ends lost 5 bases and 0 bases, in that order; junction bases with no gene match: 9. Germline CDR1 is SEHNR and CDR2 is FQNEAQ (reference sequence). This CDR3 has 17 residues. This chain's CDR3 is CASSPFDRGPLNTEAFF. DNA for the CDR3: TGTGCCAGCAGCCCTTTTGACAGGGGGCCCTTGAACACTGAAGCTTTCTTT. The full variable domain, in which reference TRBV7-9 and TRBJ1-1 provide the parts outside the CDR3, is DTGVSQNPRHKITKRGQNVTFRCDPISEHNRLYWYRQTLGQGPEFLTYFQNEAQLEKSRLLSDRFSAERPKGSFSTLEIQRTEQGDSAMYLCASSPFDRGPLNTEAFFGQGTRLTVV.

The chain uses TRBV19 and TRBJ2-3; a possible D gene is TRBD1 (6 bases). The V gene's germline CDR1 is LNHDA and CDR2 SQIVND (reference sequence). The CDR3 length is 14 residues. Between the trimmed V and J ends, which lost 6 bases and 4 bases, there was a span of 14 bases. This chain's CDR3 is CASSPGHAADTQYF. CDR3 in DNA: TGTGCCAGTAGCCCGGGACACGCGGCAGATACGCAGTATTTT.

DNA of the CDR3: TGTGCCAGCAGCCTGGGACAGGGGAATTCACCCCTCCACTTT. This encodes CASSLGQGNSPLHF. The chain carries TRBV14 and TRBJ1-6, with 10 bases matching TRBD1. CDR1 is SGHDN, CDR2 FVKESK, per germline. V shed 4 bases, J shed 7 bases, and the junction held 1 base outside the gene matches. The CDR3 loop spans 14 amino acids.

The chain links TRBV27 to TRBJ2-2; a possible D gene is TRBD1 (6 bases). Trimming left V 3 bases short and J 10 bases short, with 9 bases between. The CDR3 is 12 residues long. CDR1 MNHEY and CDR2 SMNVEV come from the germline V gene (reference sequence). In nucleotides, the CDR3 is TGTGCCAGCAGTTTTGGGGGCTTGGAGCTGTTTTTT. Its protein product is CASSFGGLELFF.

The chain recombines TRBV7-8 with TRBJ2-2, with D perhaps matching TRBD2 (5 bases). This CDR3 is built from 13 residues. Looked up from germline, CDR1 is SGHVS and CDR2 is FQNEAQ. Deletions cut 2 bases from V and 5 bases from J, with 6 bases between. As DNA, the CDR3 is TGTGCCAGCAGCTTAACGGGAACCGGGGAGCTGTTTTTT. Its protein product is CASSLTGTGELFF. The variable domain in full, with the rest retrieved from reference TRBV7-8 and TRBJ2-2, is GAGVSQSPRYKVAKRGQDVALRCDPISGHVSLFWYQQALGQGPEFLTYFQNEAQLDKSGLPSDRFFAERPEGSVSTLKIQRTQQEDSAVYLCASSLTGTGELFFGEGSRLTVL.

This clone has only one observation. The V gene is TRBV5-1, the J gene TRBJ2-6; a weak D match, TRBD2 (5 bases). Germline assignment: CDR1 SGHRS and CDR2 YFSETQ. The CDR3 covers 16 residues. V shed 0 bases and J shed 0 bases, with 7 bases lying between them. The CDR3 region is CASSLAGGSGANVLTF. DNA of the CDR3: TGCGCCAGCAGCTTGGCCGGAGGCTCTGGGGCCAACGTCCTGACTTTC. Full variable domain (remainder filled in from reference TRBV5-1 and TRBJ2-6): KAGVTQTPRYLIKTRGQQVTLSCSPISGHRSVSWYQQTPGQGLQFLFEYFSETQRNKGNFPGRFSGRQFSNSRSEMNVSTLELGDSALYLCASSLAGGSGANVLTFGAGSRLTVL.

The CDR3: CASSFLNEKLFF. DNA for the CDR3: TGTGCCAGCAGTTTTCTCAATGAAAAACTGTTTTTT. The chain uses TRBV27 and TRBJ1-4; D call uncertain. V gave up 3 bases and J gave up 5 bases, with 4 bases separating them. Per germline, CDR1 MNHEY and CDR2 SMNVEV (reference sequence). The CDR3 is 12 amino acids.

This chain uses TRBV24-1 with TRBJ2-5; TRBD1 aligns across 7 bases. Germline V CDR1 and CDR2: KGHDR, SFDVKD. The CDR3 loop spans 17 amino acids. J lost 2 bases, V lost 0 bases, and 8 bases had no gene match. The CDR3 is CATSDLPQRDRQETQYF. DNA for the CDR3: TGTGCCACCAGTGATTTGCCTCAACGGGACAGACAAGAGACCCAGTACTTC.

This chain joins TRBV6-5 and TRBJ2-5; TRBD1 might be the D (6 bases). The CDR3 loop spans 14 amino acids. V was clipped by 10 bases and J by 1 base, with 16 bases between them. Germline lookup yields CDR1 MNHEY and CDR2 SVGAGI. CDR3 protein: CAKKDRGPQETQYF. The CDR3 DNA sequence: TGTGCCAAAAAGGACAGAGGCCCCCAAGAGACCCAGTACTTC.

The V and J genes are TRBV28 and TRBJ1-2, with TRBD1 identical over 9 bases. The CDR3 spans 15 residues. The germline gives CDR1 MDHEN, CDR2 SYDVKM. V lost 2 bases, J lost 3 bases, and 4 bases stayed unmatched. The CDR3 spells CASSLGGQGDYGYTF. For the CDR3, the DNA is TGTGCCAGCAGTTTAGGGGGACAGGGTGACTATGGCTACACCTTC.

This chain joins TRBV5-8 and TRBJ1-5; 7 positions match TRBD1. Losses at the gene ends were 4 bases for V and 0 bases for J; bases not matched to a gene: 10. This CDR3 contains 17 residues. Germline CDR1 SGHTS, CDR2 YDEGEE. The CDR3 protein is CASSLGTGDHSNQPQHF. The CDR3 DNA reads as TGTGCCAGCAGCCTCGGTACAGGGGACCATAGCAATCAGCCCCAGCATTTT.